The 27 T cell receptor beta chains below come from one sample, sequenced in a study of sequential checkpoint blockade in melanoma. The table came from immunoSEQ multiplex PCR; TCRdb's copy has only in-frame clones and leaves some out. The sample shows 25,000 to 30,000 clones, 75% to 80% of them seen only once. Treatment meaning: randomized to nivolumab then ipilimumab (arm A) or the reverse (arm B). Sequences were derived from CD8+ T cells sorted from blood (inferred from file names), sampled from a patient given nivolumab and ipilimumab in sequence. These receptors originate from a human donor with melanoma.

The CDR3 here is CASRPDRAGRNQPQHF. The CDR3 coding sequence is TGCGCCAGCAGGCCCGACAGGGCTGGTCGCAATCAGCCCCAGCATTTT. The chain combines TRBV10-1 with TRBJ1-5, with TRBD1 matching 7 bases. The trim removed 6 bases at V and 2 bases at J, leaving 10 bases unmatched. Germline V gene lookup returns CDR1 WNHNN and CDR2 SYGVQD (reference sequence). The CDR3 has 16 residues.

This chain joins TRBV29-1 and TRBJ2-7; tentatively, D is TRBD2 (6 bases). The germline gives CDR1 SQVTM, CDR2 ANQGSEA. This CDR3 region has 11 residues. Trimming stripped 4 bases from V and 7 bases from J, with 11 bases between. The CDR3 is CSVASAGEQYF. The DNA of the CDR3 is TGCAGCGTTGCATCGGCGGGGGAGCAGTACTTC.

This sequence joins TRBV7-2 and TRBJ2-7, with D possibly matching TRBD2 (6 bases). From germline, CDR1 is SGHTA and CDR2 FQGNSA. The CDR3 runs to 14 residues. V was shortened by 4 bases and J by 3 bases, with 13 bases between the two germline ends. The CDR3 reads CASSSGTFNYEQYF. The CDR3 bases are TGTGCCAGCAGCTCCGGGACTTTTAACTACGAGCAGTACTTC.

The chain employs TRBV9 and TRBJ2-2; TRBD1 might be the D (6 bases). The CDR3 loop spans 13 amino acids. The germline V and J ends were trimmed by 3 bases and 4 bases, with 7 bases remaining between them. Germline-derived CDR1 and CDR2 are SGDLS and YYNGEE. In nucleotides, the CDR3 is TGTGCCAGCAGCGACAGGGTCACCGGGGAGCTGTTTTTT. Translated: CASSDRVTGELFF.

This clone was detected a few times. The chain carries TRBV7-9 and TRBJ2-7; D is possibly TRBD2 (6 bases). The CDR3 spans 14 residues. Germline loops: CDR1 SEHNR, CDR2 FQNEAQ (reference sequence). With 6 bases removed from V and 1 base from J, the gap between germline ends came to 13 bases. As DNA, the CDR3 is TGTGCCAGCAGTGCCGCGGGACTTTCCTACGAGCAGTACTTC. It encodes CASSAAGLSYEQYF. Supplemented by reference TRBV7-9 and TRBJ2-7, the full variable domain reads DTGVSQNPRHKITKRGQNVTFRCDPISEHNRLYWYRQTLGQGPEFLTYFQNEAQLEKSRLLSDRFSAERPKGSFSTLEIQRTEQGDSAMYLCASSAAGLSYEQYFGPGTRLTVT.

The chain carries TRBV19 and TRBJ1-1, with D hard to call. The CDR3 contains 13 residues. Trimming took off 3 bases at V and 2 bases at J, with 7 bases between the two ends. Germline lookup yields CDR1 LNHDA and CDR2 SQIVND (reference sequence). The CDR3 here is CASSILANTEAFF. In DNA form, the CDR3 reads TGTGCCAGTAGTATTTTAGCTAACACTGAAGCTTTCTTT. The complete variable domain, with remaining parts taken from reference TRBV19 and TRBJ1-1, reads DGGITQSPKYLFRKEGQNVTLSCEQNLNHDAMYWYRQDPGQGLRLIYYSQIVNDFQKGDIAEGYSVSREKKESFPLTVTSAQKNPTAFYLCASSILANTEAFFGQGTRLTVV.

CDR3 in amino acids: CASSLGGLANTEAFF. The DNA of the CDR3 is TGTGCCAGCAGCTTAGGGGGACTCGCGAACACTGAAGCTTTCTTT. This chain links TRBV7-9 with TRBJ1-1; a weak D match, TRBD1 (5 bases). Germline V lookup: CDR1 SEHNR, CDR2 FQNEAQ (reference sequence). The CDR3 length is 15 residues. V was clipped by 1 base and J by 1 base, with 10 bases between them.

V gene TRBV19 combines with J gene TRBJ1-4, with 12 bases lining up with TRBD1. J lost 9 bases, V lost 3 bases, and 5 bases had no gene match. Germline loops: CDR1 LNHDA, CDR2 SQIVND (reference sequence). CDR3 length: 15 amino acids. The CDR3 sequence is CASSIFGTGGQKLFF. DNA for the CDR3: TGTGCCAGTAGTATCTTCGGGACAGGGGGCCAAAAACTGTTTTTT.

V gene TRBV6-5 combines with J gene TRBJ2-6; perhaps TRBD2 as D (5 bases). The CDR3 length is 15 residues. V gave up 4 bases and J gave up 1 base, with 8 bases separating them. In germline, CDR1 is MNHEY, CDR2 SVGAGI. The CDR3 loop reads CASSSGKSGANVLTF. In DNA form, the CDR3 reads TGTGCCAGCAGTTCCGGGAAGTCTGGGGCCAACGTCCTGACTTTC.

The rearrangement uses TRBV5-4 and TRBJ1-2; D ambiguous. Germline CDR1 is SGHNT and CDR2 is YYREEE (reference sequence). Trimming removed 3 bases from V and 7 bases from J, with 13 bases in between. The CDR3 totals 13 residues. The CDR3: CASSWEQVGGYTF. DNA of the CDR3: TGTGCCAGCAGCTGGGAGCAGGTTGGTGGCTACACCTTC.

The chain carries TRBV19 and TRBJ2-3; D uncertain. Per germline, CDR1 LNHDA and CDR2 SQIVND (reference sequence). This CDR3 spans 13 amino acids. The V gene lost 7 bases and the J gene lost 2 bases, with 10 bases spanning the gap. The CDR3 sequence: CASNNGFTDTQYF. CDR3 bases: TGTGCCAGTAATAACGGTTTCACAGATACGCAGTATTTT.

J is TRBJ1-2 and V is TRBV4-3; D is uncertain. Trimming stripped 2 bases from V and 4 bases from J, with 23 bases between. The CDR3 covers 18 residues. In germline, CDR1 is LGHNA, CDR2 YSLEER. The DNA of the CDR3 is TGCGCCAGCAGCCAATCGGATAGGATCAGGCCGAGATCCTATGGCTACACCTTC. Residues: CASSQSDRIRPRSYGYTF.

The J gene is TRBJ2-2, the V gene TRBV27; the match to TRBD2 covers 12 bases. With 5 bases clipped from V and 5 bases from J, the junction kept 6 bases outside the gene matches. CDR1 is MNHEY, CDR2 SMNVEV, per germline (reference sequence). The CDR3 runs 16 residues. CDR3 nucleotide sequence: TGTGCCAGCAGTCGAGGACTAGCGGGAAGAACCGGGGAGCTGTTTTTT. Its protein is CASSRGLAGRTGELFF.

The gene calls are TRBV5-6 and TRBJ1-1; TRBD1 is a possible D gene (5 bases). Trimming left V 7 bases short and J 1 base short, with 8 bases between. The CDR3 consists of 12 residues. CDR1 is SGHDT and CDR2 is YYEEEE in the germline V gene. The CDR3: CASGRGNTEAFF. CDR3 in DNA: TGTGCCAGCGGGAGGGGGAACACTGAAGCTTTCTTT.

The CDR3 loop reads CAISDPGGRETQYF. The CDR3 DNA sequence: TGTGCCATCAGTGACCCAGGGGGGCGAGAGACCCAGTACTTC. V gene TRBV10-3 combines with J gene TRBJ2-5; the D gene is possibly TRBD1 (7 bases). V lost 3 bases and J 4 bases, leaving 12 bases between the germline ends. CDR1 ENHRY and CDR2 SYGVKD come from the germline V gene. The CDR3 has 14 amino acids.

This chain connects TRBV15 to TRBJ2-1; 7 nucleotides agree with TRBD1. The CDR3 spans 16 residues. V was pared by 1 base and J by 1 base, with 4 bases of the junction left unmatched. Germline CDR1 and CDR2: LNHNV and YYDKDF (reference sequence). In DNA form, the CDR3 reads TGTGCCACCAGCAGAGGCGGACAGGCGTCCTACAATGAGCAGTTCTTC. Amino acid sequence: CATSRGGQASYNEQFF.

This clone has only a few counts. V is TRBV7-9 and J is TRBJ1-1, with D possibly matching TRBD1 (5 bases). CDR1 is SEHNR and CDR2 is FQNEAQ in the germline V gene (reference sequence). Trimming stripped 5 bases from V and 4 bases from J, with 14 bases between. There are 14 residues in the CDR3. The CDR3 DNA follows: TGTGCCAGCAGCCTAGACAGATCGGTCACTGAAGCTTTCTTT. This sequence encodes CASSLDRSVTEAFF. Combining the CDR3 with reference TRBV7-9 and TRBJ1-1 gives the whole variable domain DTGVSQNPRHKITKRGQNVTFRCDPISEHNRLYWYRQTLGQGPEFLTYFQNEAQLEKSRLLSDRFSAERPKGSFSTLEIQRTEQGDSAMYLCASSLDRSVTEAFFGQGTRLTVV.

The gene calls are TRBV29-1 and TRBJ2-5, with 9 bases aligning to TRBD1. The J call may be faulty, since TRBJ2-7 better matches the DNA end. The CDR3 has 13 residues. Looked up from germline, CDR1 is SQVTM and CDR2 is ANQGSEA. The DNA for the CDR3 is TGCAGCGTCCAACAGGGGGCGAAATTCGAGCAGTACTTC. It yields the protein CSVQQGAKFEQYF.

The chain uses TRBV27 and TRBJ1-1; TRBD1 aligns across 8 bases. CDR1 is MNHEY, CDR2 SMNVEV, per germline (reference sequence). V was pared by 6 bases and J by 5 bases, with 11 bases of the junction left unmatched. CDR3 length equals 15 residues. CDR3 loop: CASSRRGRGVTEAFF. The CDR3 bases are TGTGCCAGCAGCCGCAGGGGGCGAGGAGTGACTGAAGCTTTCTTT.

In this sample, this clone is medium-sized. This chain joins TRBV4-1 and TRBJ1-1; 8 bases agree with TRBD1. V dropped 3 bases and J dropped 4; count of bases not matched to a gene: 7. This CDR3 spans 15 amino acids. The germline gives CDR1 MGHRA, CDR2 YSYEKL. The CDR3 DNA reads as TGCGCCAGCAGCCAGGAGGGACAGGCGGGCACTGAAGCTTTCTTT. It specifies CASSQEGQAGTEAFF.

The V call is TRBV28, the J call TRBJ2-7, with 9 positions matching TRBD1. J gave up 5 bases and V 3 bases, and 8 bases lay outside the gene matches. Germline loops: CDR1 MDHEN, CDR2 SYDVKM. The CDR3 consists of 15 residues. Written as DNA, the CDR3 is TGTGCCAGCAGTTTTTGGGGGAGACAGGGGGACGAGCAGTACTTC. As protein: CASSFWGRQGDEQYF.

The J gene is TRBJ2-1, the V gene TRBV20-1; 8 bases fit TRBD1. The CDR3 sequence is 11 residues long. V lost 1 base to trimming and J lost 14 bases; unmatched junction nucleotides: 4. Per the germline V gene, CDR1 is DFQATT and CDR2 is SNEGSKA (reference sequence). The DNA for the CDR3 is TGCAGTGCTAGAGGGGGACAGGAGGAGTTCTTC. Translating gives CSARGGQEEFF.

The V and J genes are TRBV11-1 and TRBJ1-1; D remains ambiguous. This CDR3 comprises 15 residues. Germline CDR1 reads SGHAT; CDR2 reads FQDESV (reference sequence). Trimming left V 0 bases short and J 3 bases short, with 11 bases between. The CDR3 DNA is TGTGCCAGCAGCTTAGCGCAAAGGCGGCACACTGAAGCTTTCTTT. It is translated as CASSLAQRRHTEAFF.

This chain connects TRBV30 to TRBJ2-7; 7 nucleotides match TRBD2. Germline trimming cut 0 bases from V and 3 bases from J; bases unmatched to any gene: 8. The CDR3 length is 15 residues. Germline V gene lookup returns CDR1 GTSNPN and CDR2 SVGIG (reference sequence). DNA for the CDR3: TGTGCCTGGAGTGTCGGTAGCGGGCCATTCTACGAGCAGTACTTC. Encoded protein: CAWSVGSGPFYEQYF.

The V call is TRBV6-4, the J call TRBJ2-5; TRBD2 agrees at 7 bases. Germline CDR1 MRHNA, CDR2 SNTAGT. After removal of 6 bases from V and 5 bases from J, the junction contained 12 bases not matched to a gene. The CDR3 sequence is 15 residues long. In DNA form, the CDR3 reads TGTGCCAGCAGCGAATTGGCGGGAGCGTTGGAGACCCAGTACTTC. This encodes CASSELAGALETQYF.

This clone was counted between two and nine times. This chain joins TRBV7-9 and TRBJ2-3; the D is unclear. V dropped 5 bases and J dropped 2 bases, with 2 bases sitting between them. CDR1 is SEHNR, CDR2 FQNEAQ, per germline (reference sequence). The CDR3 is made up of 11 amino acids. This CDR3 reads CASSLTDTQYF. The CDR3 DNA is TGTGCCAGCAGCCTCACAGATACGCAGTATTTT. Filled out from reference TRBV7-9 and TRBJ2-3, the complete variable domain reads DTGVSQNPRHKITKRGQNVTFRCDPISEHNRLYWYRQTLGQGPEFLTYFQNEAQLEKSRLLSDRFSAERPKGSFSTLEIQRTEQGDSAMYLCASSLTDTQYFGPGTRLTVL.

This chain uses TRBV29-1 with TRBJ2-7, with D perhaps matching TRBD2 (7 bases). V lost 3 bases to trimming and J lost 4 bases, with 16 bases between them. CDR1 is SQVTM and CDR2 is ANQGSEA in the germline V gene. CDR3 length equals 14 residues. The DNA of the CDR3 is TGCAGCGTTGATCCCGGGGAGGGGGGATACGAGCAGTACTTC. It codes for CSVDPGEGGYEQYF.